The entry below gives a single TCR beta chain sequence along with its context. Its matching antigen is unknown. The data belong to a study of T cell responses to AZD1222 COVID-19 vaccine. General study results and limits: With two AZD1222 doses given, Spike-specific TCR breadth and depth both rose. At baseline, just a handful of AZD1222 recipients tested seropositive. White British donors predominated, females outnumbered males, and clonal diversity was possibly underestimated. There were vaccine-associated CD4 TCRs across spike, dominant at 160-218 and 743-854.

Some clones are missing from TCRdb's copy, which holds only in-frame ones; the method was immunoSEQ multiplex PCR. The table records around 96,000 clones, around 84% of them present only once. V was clipped by 0 bases and J by 5 bases, with 16 bases between them. The V gene's germline CDR1 is MNHEY and CDR2 SVGAGI. The length of the CDR3 is 16 residues. The origin of this receptor is an adult who received the AZD1222 COVID-19 vaccine. This material consisted of peripheral blood, taken 28 days after the second AZD1222 dose. J is TRBJ2-5 and V is TRBV6-5, with D tentatively TRBD1 (6 bases). CDR3 region: CASSYSGASPRETQYF. CDR3 bases: TGTGCCAGCAGTTACTCGGGGGCTAGCCCCAGGGAGACCCAGTACTTC.